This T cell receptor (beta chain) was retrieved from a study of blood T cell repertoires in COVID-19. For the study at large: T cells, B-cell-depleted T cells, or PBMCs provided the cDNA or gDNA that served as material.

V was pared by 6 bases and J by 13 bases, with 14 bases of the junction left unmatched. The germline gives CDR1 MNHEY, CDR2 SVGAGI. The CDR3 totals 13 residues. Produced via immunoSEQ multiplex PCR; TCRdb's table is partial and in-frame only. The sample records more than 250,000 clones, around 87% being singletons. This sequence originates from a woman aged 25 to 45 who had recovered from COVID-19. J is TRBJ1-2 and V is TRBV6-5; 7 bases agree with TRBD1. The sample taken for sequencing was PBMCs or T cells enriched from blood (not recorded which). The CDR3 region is CASRFGQVGLVTF. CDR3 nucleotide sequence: TGTGCCAGCAGGTTCGGACAGGTCGGCTTAGTCACCTTC.